This TCR beta chain was recorded in a study of OX40 agonist ivuxolimab in advanced cancers. Across the study: Enrollees could have had prior anti-PD-1, anti-PD-L1 or anti-CTLA-4 therapy, which about 40% had received.

CDR3 length: 12 amino acids. Between the trimmed V and J ends, which lost 8 bases and 3 bases, there was a span of 8 bases. The V gene's germline CDR1 is ENHRY and CDR2 SYGVKD. The data were produced by immunoSEQ multiplex PCR, yet TCRdb's version contains in-frame clones alone and is incomplete. The table lists approximately 73,000 clones, 70% to 90% of them singletons. General study findings and limits: Certain nonresponders additionally had low normalized T-cell clonal expansion. Clonal expansion was seen in CD4+ and CD8+ blood T cells by week 6 at 0.1 to 3.0 mg/kg.

Points on this clone: The antigen remains undetermined.

Samples of blood were obtained at baseline, on cycle 4 day 1, and on cycle 7 day 1. This receptor was obtained from an adult with an advanced solid tumor such as melanoma, head and neck, liver or kidney cancer. This specimen was CD4+ or CD8+ T cells sorted from blood, taken in a trial of the OX40 agonist ivuxolimab. The chain uses TRBV10-3 and TRBJ1-5; TRBD1 is a possible D gene (6 bases). The CDR3 loop is CAIGQLNQPQHF. The CDR3 region has the DNA TGTGCCATCGGACAGCTCAATCAGCCCCAGCATTTT.